Listed below are T cell receptor beta chains from one sample, sequenced in a study of T cells in Graves' hyperthyroidism and ophthalmopathy. Via MiXCR, TCRdb re-called the multiplex PCR reads, giving one row per CDR3 protein. The sample yields 550,000 to 850,000 distinct CDR3 sequences, approximately 18% seen once. What was sequenced was blood. Receptor source: a woman aged 45-59 years with Graves' hyperthyroidism that later progressed to Graves' ophthalmopathy. Both conserved end residues are part of each CDR3. Fields, in order: V gene, CDR3 protein.

V: TRBV12-3/TRBV12-4; CDR3: CASSRVPGNYGYTF
V: TRBV7-2; CDR3: CASTPLQGYSYTF
V: TRBV3-1; CDR3: CASSTTSGQHGYTF
V: TRBV3-1; CDR3: CASSRTEGGELFF
V: TRBV6-1; CDR3: CASSSGTAINQPQHF
V: TRBV11-2; CDR3: CASSSPMSPGYTF
V: TRBV3-1; CDR3: CASSQGAGYGYTF
V: TRBV11-2; CDR3: CASSLWNSTDTQYF
V: TRBV7-3; CDR3: CASTRRTYLPYNEQFF
V: TRBV7-8; CDR3: CASSFTGSTNEKLFF
V: TRBV6-2/TRBV6-3; CDR3: CASSDTGHHEQYF
V: TRBV5-8; CDR3: CASSSAGVDTQYF
V: TRBV7-9; CDR3: CASSSYRALGNGELFF
V: TRBV11-2; CDR3: CASSSIAGGNEQFF
V: TRBV5-8; CDR3: CASSVRTPDNSPLHF